The 9 T cell receptor beta chains reported below all come from one sample, sequenced in a study of shared clonotypes between healthy human individuals. Selected positively for CCR7 and CD45RO-negative, naive CD8 cells excluded terminally differentiated effector memory CD45RA+ cells. The protocol was immunoSEQ multiplex PCR, while the TCRdb copy is restricted to in-frame clones and leaves out a portion. The sample has millions of clones, approximately 95% seen once. Sequenced: naive CD8+ T cells sorted from blood. The receptors come from a man between 18 and 35 years old in good health.

The DNA of the CDR3 is TGCGCCAGCAGTGAGTTTGCGGGGGGCCAAAATGAGCAGTTCTTC. This codes for CASSEFAGGQNEQFF. This chain connects TRBV10-1 to TRBJ2-1; 8 bases match TRBD2. The germline gives CDR1 WNHNN, CDR2 SYGVQD (reference sequence). The CDR3 consists of 15 residues. After removal of 1 base from V and 7 bases from J, the junction contained 6 bases not matched to a gene.

The chain joins TRBV5-4 to TRBJ1-2; TRBD1 agrees at 9 bases. CDR3 length equals 14 residues. Germline CDR1 and CDR2: SGHNT and YYREEE (reference sequence). J lost 2 bases, V lost 4 bases, and 3 bases had no gene match. Here the CDR3 DNA reads TGTGCCAGCAGCCTCACAGGGGGCAACTATGGCTACACCTTC. It is translated as CASSLTGGNYGYTF.

The chain employs TRBV5-4 and TRBJ2-1; D not certain. Germline V gives CDR1 SGHNT, CDR2 YYREEE (reference sequence). Trimming stripped 0 bases from V and 5 bases from J, with 3 bases between. This CDR3 has 12 residues. The CDR3 loop reads CASSLVDNEQFF. The CDR3 region has the DNA TGTGCCAGCAGCTTGGTTGACAATGAGCAGTTCTTC.

The rearrangement uses TRBV10-3 and TRBJ2-7, with 11 bases identical to TRBD1. CDR3 length: 14 amino acids. Trimming cost V 2 bases and J 5 bases; bases outside gene matches: 2. The germline gives CDR1 ENHRY, CDR2 SYGVKD. CDR3: CAISEPGQGDEQYF. CDR3 sequence (DNA): TGTGCCATCAGTGAGCCGGGACAGGGGGACGAGCAGTACTTC.

The V gene is TRBV27, the J gene TRBJ2-2; TRBD1 agrees at 7 bases. The V gene's germline CDR1 is MNHEY and CDR2 SMNVEV (reference sequence). The CDR3 length is 16 residues. V was clipped by 3 bases and J by 6 bases; unmatched bases: 10. In DNA form, the CDR3 reads TGTGCCAGCAGTTTCAGTACAGGGGAGTGGGCCGGGGAGCTGTTTTTT. Translated: CASSFSTGEWAGELFF.

This clone has only one observation. The chain employs TRBV5-1 and TRBJ2-7; TRBD1 aligns across 7 bases. Trimming removed 4 bases from V and 4 bases from J; junction bases left unmatched: 11. The CDR3 is made up of 15 amino acids. CDR1 SGHRS and CDR2 YFSETQ come from the germline V gene. The CDR3 nucleotides are TGCGCCAGCAGCCAACGGGACAGAGGAGATTACGAGCAGTACTTC. It specifies CASSQRDRGDYEQYF.

The table lists this clone with a count of one. This CDR3 is also generated by other DNA sequences in the sample. The chain employs TRBV27 and TRBJ2-5, with 8 bases fitting TRBD2. Germline assignment: CDR1 MNHEY and CDR2 SMNVEV (reference sequence). V lost 1 base, J lost 4 bases, and 2 bases stayed unmatched. This CDR3 region has 14 residues. This CDR3 reads CASSLWGLGETQYF. The CDR3 nucleotides are TGTGCCAGCAGTTTATGGGGACTAGGAGAGACCCAGTACTTC.

The CDR3 protein is CASSLVDGTTYNEQFF. CDR3 coding DNA: TGCGCCAGCAGCTTGGTTGATGGGACAACTTACAATGAGCAGTTCTTC. J is TRBJ2-1 and V is TRBV5-1, with D maybe TRBD1 (6 bases). This CDR3 is 16 amino acids long. Trimming cost V 0 bases and J 4 bases, with 14 bases left between them. CDR1 SGHRS and CDR2 YFSETQ come from the germline V gene.

This clone appeared once. The CDR3 sequence: CATWEGNQPQHF. The CDR3 DNA follows: TGTGCCACCTGGGAGGGTAATCAGCCCCAGCATTTT. The chain couples TRBV19 to TRBJ1-5; no clear D gene. Germline CDR1 reads LNHDA; CDR2 reads SQIVND (reference sequence). This CDR3 is built from 12 residues. V dropped 10 bases and J dropped 4 bases, with 11 bases sitting between them.